What follows are 16 T cell receptor beta chains derived from one specimen sequenced in a study of blood T cell repertoires in COVID-19. Here immunoSEQ multiplex PCR was the method, and the copy in TCRdb shows in-frame clones only, minus some. This sample has approximately 230,000 clones, with under 90% found just once. The sequencing input was PBMCs or T cells enriched from blood (not recorded which). These receptors all stem from a man aged 18 to 29 who had recovered from COVID-19.

The rearrangement links TRBV3-1 (or the pseudogene TRBV3-2) to TRBJ2-6, with 7 nucleotides matching TRBD2. With 4 bases clipped from V and 2 bases from J, the junction kept 2 bases outside the gene matches. This CDR3 comprises 15 residues. The germline V gene encodes CDR1 LGHDT and CDR2 YNNKEL (reference sequence). CDR3 amino acids: CASSLGGTGANVLTF. CDR3 DNA: TGTGCCAGCAGCCTCGGGGGGACTGGGGCCAACGTCCTGACTTTC.

This chain joins TRBV12-3 or TRBV12-4 and TRBJ2-5; no clear D. Deletions cut 6 bases from V and 7 bases from J, with 15 bases between. This CDR3 region has 13 residues. CDR3 in DNA: TGTGCCAGCAGCCTCGGCGGCGGTGGGACCCAGTACTTC. It encodes CASSLGGGGTQYF.

V gene TRBV9 combines with J gene TRBJ2-3; 7 bases match TRBD2. Looked up from germline, CDR1 is SGDLS and CDR2 is YYNGEE. The CDR3 loop spans 15 amino acids. The V segment lost 0 bases and the J segment 2 bases; nucleotides outside the gene matches: 3. CDR3 sequence: CASSVASGYTDTQYF. The CDR3 coding sequence is TGTGCCAGCAGCGTAGCTAGCGGTTACACAGATACGCAGTATTTT.

The chain employs TRBV11-3 and TRBJ2-5; TRBD2 aligns across 7 bases. Germline CDR1 and CDR2: SGHNT and YENEEA. V lost 5 bases and J lost 5; bases outside the gene matches: 11. The CDR3 is 15 residues long. CDR3 bases: TGTGCCAGCAGCCGACGGGGGAGGGCCCGGGAGACCCAGTACTTC. This sequence encodes CASSRRGRARETQYF.

The chain is built from TRBV28 and TRBJ2-7; D gene uncertain. This CDR3 is built from 12 residues. The V gene lost 3 bases and the J gene lost 5 bases, with 8 bases spanning the gap. From germline, CDR1 is MDHEN and CDR2 SYDVKM. CDR3 sequence: CASSLGLNEQYF. The CDR3 bases are TGTGCCAGCAGTTTGGGCTTGAACGAGCAGTACTTC.

This rearrangement joins TRBV5-1 to TRBJ2-1, with a possible D match to TRBD2 (6 bases). Germline V gene lookup returns CDR1 SGHRS and CDR2 YFSETQ. The length of the CDR3 is 16 residues. The V end was cut by 0 bases, the J end by 3 bases, with 13 bases between. This CDR3 reads CASSLVARENYNEQFF. The CDR3 DNA is TGCGCCAGCAGCTTGGTCGCCCGGGAGAACTACAATGAGCAGTTCTTC.

The chain uses TRBV4-1 and TRBJ2-1; a weak D match, TRBD2 (6 bases). There are 15 residues in the CDR3. Per the germline V gene, CDR1 is MGHRA and CDR2 is YSYEKL. V lost 2 bases, J lost 4 bases, and 12 bases lay in between. CDR3 sequence: CASSQRESQYNEQFF. CDR3 DNA sequence: TGCGCCAGCAGCCAACGGGAGAGCCAGTACAATGAGCAGTTCTTC.

The chain couples TRBV2 to TRBJ1-6, with 7 bases identical to TRBD1. This CDR3 contains 15 residues. Germline lookup yields CDR1 SNHLY and CDR2 FYNNEI. V was clipped by 6 bases and J by 7 bases; unmatched bases: 9. CDR3 protein: CASRGTDGANSPLHF. CDR3 DNA sequence: TGTGCCAGCAGGGGGACAGATGGAGCAAATTCACCCCTCCACTTT.

This chain links TRBV4-1 with TRBJ2-2; TRBD1 is a possible D gene (6 bases). The length of the CDR3 is 15 residues. Trimming pared 3 bases from V and 0 bases from J, leaving 8 bases between. The germline V gene has CDR1 MGHRA and CDR2 YSYEKL. The CDR3 here is CASSQRTANTGELFF. The CDR3 coding sequence is TGCGCCAGCAGCCAGAGGACAGCGAACACCGGGGAGCTGTTTTTT.

The rearrangement joins TRBV9 to TRBJ2-7, with 7 bases matching TRBD1. J lost 3 bases, V lost 4 bases, and 4 bases had no gene match. Germline CDR1 reads SGDLS; CDR2 reads YYNGEE. The CDR3 consists of 13 residues. For the CDR3, the DNA is TGTGCCAGCAGCAAGGGACAGCTCTACGAGCAGTACTTC. This encodes CASSKGQLYEQYF.

Here the CDR3 DNA reads TGTGCTAGTGGTTTGCAGAACACTGAAGCTTTCTTT. Translating gives CASGLQNTEAFF. The chain joins TRBV12-5 to TRBJ1-1, with D unclear. CDR3 length equals 12 residues. Germline V lookup: CDR1 LGHNT, CDR2 FRNRAP. V was trimmed by 2 bases and J by 1 base, leaving 2 bases between them.

V is TRBV27 and J is TRBJ2-7; TRBD2 matches at 8 bases. J lost 0 bases, V lost 0 bases, and 4 bases had no gene match. The CDR3 loop spans 16 amino acids. Looked up from germline, CDR1 is MNHEY and CDR2 is SMNVEV (reference sequence). As DNA, the CDR3 is TGTGCCAGCAGTTTATCTAGCGGGACTCTCTCCTACGAGCAGTACTTC. This encodes CASSLSSGTLSYEQYF.

V gene TRBV7-4 combines with J gene TRBJ1-3; 7 bases map to TRBD1. The CDR3 has 17 amino acids. Unmatched junction bases numbered 10, after V lost 5 bases and J lost 0 bases. Germline CDR1 and CDR2: SGHVT and SQSDAQ. The CDR3 DNA reads TGTGCCAGCAGCGCAAGACAGGGCCCCAGCTCTGGAAACACCATATATTTT. Protein product: CASSARQGPSSGNTIYF.

The V call is TRBV28, the J call TRBJ2-1; D may be TRBD2 (6 bases). Germline V gene lookup returns CDR1 MDHEN and CDR2 SYDVKM. The CDR3 spans 19 residues. The V and J ends lost 4 bases and 3 bases respectively, with 25 bases between them. The CDR3 reads CASSYPRARDGAFYNEQFF. The CDR3 DNA is TGTGCCAGCAGTTACCCCCGTGCGCGGGACGGAGCCTTCTACAATGAGCAGTTCTTC.

This clone was counted a few times. This sequence joins TRBV24-1 and TRBJ1-1; TRBD1 might be the D (6 bases). Trimming left V 0 bases short and J 6 bases short, with 10 bases between. Germline CDR1 KGHDR, CDR2 SFDVKD. This CDR3 contains 14 residues. The CDR3: CATSDLHTGPEAFF. Here the CDR3 DNA reads TGTGCCACCAGTGATTTGCATACAGGGCCTGAAGCTTTCTTT.

V is TRBV13 and J is TRBJ2-1, with D possibly TRBD1 on 5 matching bases. Per the germline V gene, CDR1 is PRHDT and CDR2 is FYEKMQ (reference sequence). The germline V and J ends were trimmed by 3 bases and 3 bases, with 12 bases remaining between them. The CDR3 spans 15 residues. The CDR3 is CASSLGRAIYNEQFF. The CDR3 DNA reads as TGTGCCAGCAGCTTGGGCAGGGCAATCTACAATGAGCAGTTCTTC.